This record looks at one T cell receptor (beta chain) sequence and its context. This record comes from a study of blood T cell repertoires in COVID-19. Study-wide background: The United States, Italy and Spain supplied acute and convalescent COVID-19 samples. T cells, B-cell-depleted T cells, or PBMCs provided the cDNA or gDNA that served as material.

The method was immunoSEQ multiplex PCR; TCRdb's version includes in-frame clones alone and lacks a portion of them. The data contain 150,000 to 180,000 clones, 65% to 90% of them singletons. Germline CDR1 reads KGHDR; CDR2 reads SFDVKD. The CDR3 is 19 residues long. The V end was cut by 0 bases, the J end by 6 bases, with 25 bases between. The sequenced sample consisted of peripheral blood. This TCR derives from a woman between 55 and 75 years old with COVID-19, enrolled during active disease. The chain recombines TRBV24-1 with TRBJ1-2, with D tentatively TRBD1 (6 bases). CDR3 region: CATSDLRLGPTGSENGYTF. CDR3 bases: TGTGCCACCAGTGATTTGCGCCTAGGGCCTACAGGGTCGGAGAATGGCTACACCTTC.